This T cell receptor beta chain appears in the sequencing data of a study of blood T cell repertoires in COVID-19. Overall study: The samples span acute and convalescent COVID-19 from the United States, Italy and Spain.

How the authors handled the data: By means of reference gene primer amplification, nucleated cell counts were estimated. Libraries were prepared by immunoSEQ multiplex PCR; TCRdb keeps only in-frame clonotypes and omits some of them. D and trimming come from the DNA, and the V and J calls and clone size come from that table. In the table there are about 190,000 clones, less than 90% of which are singletons. The CDR3 runs 13 residues. Deletions cut 0 bases from V and 11 bases from J, with 12 bases between. Per the germline V gene, CDR1 is SGHNT and CDR2 is YYREEE (reference sequence). The receptor was derived from a woman in her 40s with acute or convalescent COVID-19. J is TRBJ2-4 and V is TRBV5-4; D possibly corresponds to TRBD1 (5 bases). Sequencing used peripheral blood. The CDR3 is CASSLGGEVFQYF. The CDR3 region has the DNA TGTGCCAGCAGCTTGGGGGGCGAAGTCTTTCAGTACTTC.